These 8 T cell receptor beta chains share one sample of origin, sequenced in a study of CD8 T cells in Susac syndrome. The authors reverse transcribed roughly 0.5 to 1 ug RNA with random hexamers. Each CDR3 protein gets one entry after TCRdb re-called the immunoSEQ multiplex PCR reads with MiXCR. Here the sample spans some 300,000 distinct CDR3 sequences, roughly 85% being singletons. The sample was CD8+ T cells from PBMCs. Receptor source: a human donor with multiple sclerosis.

The rearrangement joins TRBV27 to TRBJ1-1; D is unclear. This CDR3 has 16 residues. V was clipped by 3 bases and J by 4 bases, with 18 bases between them. Germline V CDR1 and CDR2: MNHEY, SMNVEV (reference sequence). The CDR3 region has the DNA TGTGCCAGCAGTTTTTCTAGCCCCCGGGGTGCCACTGAAGCTTTCTTT. Translating it yields CASSFSSPRGATEAFF.

For the CDR3, the DNA is TGTGCCAGCAGCTTAAGCCCTAGCGGTGCTACCGGGGAGCTGTTTTTT. Protein product: CASSLSPSGATGELFF. V and J are TRBV7-9 and TRBJ2-2, with 7 bases lining up with TRBD2. CDR3 length equals 16 residues. The J segment lost 5 bases and the V segment lost 2 bases, leaving 8 bases of the junction unmatched. In germline, CDR1 is SEHNR, CDR2 FQNEAQ (reference sequence).

In this sample, this clonotype turned up a few times. The CDR3 sequence: CASNPSGNTGELFF. CDR3 coding DNA: TGTGCCAGCAACCCTAGCGGGAACACCGGGGAGCTGTTTTTT. The chain couples TRBV27 to TRBJ2-2, with TRBD2 matching 7 bases. CDR3 size: 14 residues. Looked up from germline, CDR1 is MNHEY and CDR2 is SMNVEV (reference sequence). Unmatched junction bases numbered 3, after V lost 7 bases and J lost 1 base.

The rearrangement links TRBV4-2 to TRBJ2-7; 7 nucleotides align to TRBD1. Per germline, CDR1 LGHNA and CDR2 YNFKEQ. The CDR3 totals 15 residues. V shed 0 bases, J shed 2 bases, and the junction held 4 bases outside the gene matches. The CDR3 reads CASSQDGQVTYEQYF. Written as DNA, the CDR3 is TGTGCCAGCAGCCAAGACGGACAGGTTACCTACGAGCAGTACTTC.

This rearrangement joins TRBV24-1 to TRBJ1-1; no reliable D call. Per the germline V gene, CDR1 is KGHDR and CDR2 is SFDVKD. The CDR3 extends over 12 amino acids. V shed 5 bases and J shed 2 bases, with 5 bases lying between them. DNA for the CDR3: TGTGCCACCAGTGTGGGAAACACTGAAGCTTTCTTT. It specifies CATSVGNTEAFF.

The chain carries TRBV5-1 and TRBJ2-3; TRBD2 might be the D (6 bases). CDR1 is SGHRS, CDR2 YFSETQ, per germline. This CDR3 is built from 17 residues. V was cut by 6 bases and J by 3 bases, with 23 bases left in between. CDR3 nucleotides: TGCGCCAGCACCTATGAGGCTCCTAGACTAGAGACAGATACGCAGTATTTT. It is translated as CASTYEAPRLETDTQYF.

V usage is TRBV30 and J usage is TRBJ1-5; 9 nucleotides match TRBD1. Looked up from germline, CDR1 is GTSNPN and CDR2 is SVGIG (reference sequence). This CDR3 is 15 amino acids long. V lost 3 bases and J lost 7; bases outside the gene matches: 10. The CDR3 bases are TGTGCCTGGAGAGACAGGGACAGGGAAAGACAGCCCCAGCATTTT. Its protein product is CAWRDRDRERQPQHF.

The chain combines TRBV6-2 or TRBV6-3 with TRBJ1-5; tentative D call: TRBD1 (6 bases). This CDR3 region has 16 residues. The V and J ends lost 5 bases and 5 bases respectively, with 19 bases between them. The germline V gene has CDR1 MNHEY and CDR2 SVGEGT. Here the CDR3 DNA reads TGTGCCAGCAGTGGGGGCGGGGAGGTGGGCCATCAGCCCCAGCATTTT. Amino acid sequence: CASSGGGEVGHQPQHF.